Reported below is one T cell receptor (beta chain). Its specificity is unknown. Sorted CD4+ subsets: naive, central memory, regulatory, stem cell-like memory (CD45RO/CCR7/CD25/CD127/CD95/CD27 panel). Purity exceeded 95% in all sorted populations. V dropped 0 bases and J dropped 2; count of bases not matched to a gene: 4. The CDR3 has 15 amino acids. Germline V CDR1 and CDR2: GTSNPN, SVGIG (reference sequence). The whole isolated RNA underwent reverse transcription, so sequencing captured expressed TCRB transcripts. Clones were sequenced by immunoSEQ multiplex PCR, and TCRdb holds only the in-frame ones, with some missing. This table has approximately 330,000 clones, approximately 11% appearing once. The sample originates from a study of beta chain features in type 1 diabetes. Study results and limitations: Over-representation of high TCR-expressing cells was a possible consequence of cDNA sequencing. For patients and controls alike, PCR might favor shorter templates to the same degree.

The sequencing input was naive CD4+ T cells from blood. The source is a woman between 25 and 40 years old in good health. The chain carries TRBV30 and TRBJ1-5; 7 bases line up with TRBD1. The CDR3 loop reads CAWSVRGTGNQPQHF. The CDR3 DNA reads as TGTGCCTGGAGTGTACGAGGGACAGGCAATCAGCCCCAGCATTTT.